One and the same sample provided the 18 T cell receptor beta chains below, sequenced in a study of CD8 T cells in ankylosing spondylitis. These TCRs' antigens remain unknown. Findings and caveats of the study: The study identified a TCR beta motif of several highly homologous variants that appeared characteristic of ankylosing spondylitis blood.

Each CDR3 protein is one row after TCRdb ran MiXCR on the 5' RACE reads. The sample lists 700,000 to 1,000,000 distinct CDR3 sequences; 10% to 15% were seen once. Sequencing used blood, either unsorted or a sorted T cell fraction (not recorded which). These receptors were collected from a male donor with ankylosing spondylitis.

This chain joins TRBV2 and TRBJ2-3; perhaps TRBD1 as D (5 bases). The CDR3 is made up of 15 amino acids. Per the germline V gene, CDR1 is SNHLY and CDR2 is FYNNEI. V gave up 5 bases and J gave up 2 bases, with 14 bases separating them. The CDR3, as DNA: TGTGCCAGCAGTAACGACGTAGGGGCCACAGATACGCAGTATTTT. This codes for CASSNDVGATDTQYF.

This clonotype occurred a few times. The genes are TRBV6-5 and TRBJ2-7; 10 nucleotides align to TRBD2. Trimming cost V 3 bases and J 6 bases; bases outside gene matches: 5. CDR3 size: 14 residues. Germline CDR1 is MNHEY and CDR2 is SVGAGI. CDR3 nucleotides: TGTGCCAGCAGTTATGATAGCGGGAGGAGCGAGCAGTACTTC. Translated: CASSYDSGRSEQYF.

The chain carries TRBV4-3 and TRBJ1-2; the D gene is possibly TRBD1 (6 bases). Trimming stripped 0 bases from V and 7 bases from J, with 18 bases between. Per the germline V gene, CDR1 is LGHNA and CDR2 is YSLEER. The CDR3 totals 16 residues. CDR3 nucleotides: TGCGCCAGCAGCCAAGATTTGGTCAGGGGAATGGGTGGCTACACCTTC. Translation gives CASSQDLVRGMGGYTF.

The chain employs TRBV20-1 and TRBJ2-3; a possible D gene is TRBD2 (5 bases). Germline V CDR1 and CDR2: DFQATT, SNEGSKA (reference sequence). V gave up 7 bases and J gave up 3 bases, with 8 bases separating them. This CDR3 spans 11 amino acids. CDR3 DNA sequence: TGCAGTGAGGGAGCAACAGATACGCAGTATTTT. It codes for CSEGATDTQYF.

The V gene is TRBV27, the J gene TRBJ2-7; maybe TRBD2 (6 bases). Germline loops: CDR1 MNHEY, CDR2 SMNVEV (reference sequence). The CDR3 contains 14 residues. V was trimmed by 3 bases and J by 3 bases, leaving 12 bases between them. The CDR3 DNA follows: TGTGCCAGCAGTTTTAGCGGTTGGGACTACGAGCAGTACTTC. Protein: CASSFSGWDYEQYF.

At least ten counts were recorded for this clonotype. The chain uses TRBV20-1 and TRBJ1-1; D remains ambiguous. The CDR3 is 13 amino acids. Looked up from germline, CDR1 is DFQATT and CDR2 is SNEGSKA (reference sequence). Trimming removed 3 bases from V and 5 bases from J, with 13 bases in between. The CDR3 loop reads CSARDLGGTEAFF. CDR3 nucleotides: TGCAGTGCTAGGGACCTCGGAGGGACTGAAGCTTTCTTT.

This clonotype has only a few counts. This rearrangement joins TRBV20-1 to TRBJ2-7, with D possibly TRBD1 on 5 matching bases. CDR3 length: 17 amino acids. The V and J ends lost 6 bases and 3 bases respectively, with 27 bases between them. Germline assignment: CDR1 DFQATT and CDR2 SNEGSKA (reference sequence). The CDR3 bases are TGCAGTGCAGAACAGGCCGCGTTCCAAGCCGCTGACTACGAGCAGTACTTC. Its translation is CSAEQAAFQAADYEQYF.

The rearrangement links TRBV6-2 or TRBV6-3 to TRBJ2-3; D tentatively reads TRBD1 or TRBD2 (6 bases each). The CDR3 is made up of 19 amino acids. From germline, CDR1 is MNHEY and CDR2 SVGEGT. Trimming removed 0 bases at V and 2 bases at J, with 21 bases between. DNA of the CDR3: TGTGCCAGCAGTTACTCGGGAGGAACGAGGGGGGACCTCACAGATACGCAGTATTTT. This translates into CASSYSGGTRGDLTDTQYF.

The gene calls are TRBV18 and TRBJ2-1; 11 bases map to TRBD2. There are 15 residues in the CDR3. Germline loops: CDR1 KGHSH, CDR2 LQKENI. V shed 3 bases, J shed 4 bases, and the junction held 2 bases outside the gene matches. The CDR3 coding sequence is TGTGCCAGCTCACCGACTAGCGGGAATTACAATGAGCAGTTCTTC. It codes for CASSPTSGNYNEQFF.

This chain uses TRBV9 with TRBJ2-7, with 12 bases matching TRBD1. V lost 3 bases to trimming and J lost 3 bases; unmatched junction nucleotides: 13. The CDR3 is made up of 18 amino acids. Per the germline V gene, CDR1 is SGDLS and CDR2 is YYNGEE. The DNA for the CDR3 is TGTGCCAGCAGCGGAGATACAGGGACAGGGGGCCTCCACTACGAGCAGTACTTC. It is translated as CASSGDTGTGGLHYEQYF.

The chain recombines TRBV5-1 with TRBJ1-3; 7 bases map to TRBD1. Germline V gene sequence: CDR1 SGHRS, CDR2 YFSETQ. V shed 0 bases and J 0 bases; nucleotides not matched to a gene: 15. The CDR3 totals 20 residues. The CDR3 DNA follows: TGCGCCAGCAGCTTGGGCGGCGGGACAGTCCTCTCTTTCTCTGGAAACACCATATATTTT. Translating gives CASSLGGGTVLSFSGNTIYF. Looking up the rest from reference TRBV5-1 and TRBJ1-3 gives the full variable domain: KAGVTQTPRYLIKTRGQQVTLSCSPISGHRSVSWYQQTPGQGLQFLFEYFSETQRNKGNFPGRFSGRQFSNSRSEMNVSTLELGDSALYLCASSLGGGTVLSFSGNTIYFGEGSWLTVV.

This clonotype was counted at least ten times. This sequence joins TRBV20-1 and TRBJ2-1; D is unclear. The CDR3 is made up of 10 amino acids. The germline V gene encodes CDR1 DFQATT and CDR2 SNEGSKA (reference sequence). Trimming took 6 bases from V and 4 from J, leaving 4 bases between them. This CDR3 is CSAAYNEQFF. In nucleotides, the CDR3 is TGCAGTGCCGCTTACAATGAGCAGTTCTTC.

The chain is built from TRBV7-9 and TRBJ1-6; no reliable D call. CDR1 is SEHNR, CDR2 FQNEAQ, per germline (reference sequence). Trimming took off 2 bases at V and 14 bases at J, with 13 bases between the two ends. The CDR3 spans 13 residues. The CDR3 region is CASSLMSDSSLHF. The CDR3 DNA sequence: TGTGCCAGCAGCTTAATGTCGGACTCATCCCTCCACTTT.

The chain combines TRBV29-1 with TRBJ1-4; 7 nucleotides agree with TRBD1. V dropped 0 bases and J dropped 13; count of bases not matched to a gene: 5. This CDR3 is 12 amino acids long. The germline V gene encodes CDR1 SQVTM and CDR2 ANQGSEA. The CDR3 loop is CSVEEDRDRLFF. Here the CDR3 DNA reads TGCAGCGTTGAAGAGGACCGGGACAGACTGTTTTTT.

The chain is built from TRBV5-1 and TRBJ1-5; 8 bases fit TRBD1. CDR1 is SGHRS, CDR2 YFSETQ, per germline. The junction had 8 bases not matched to a gene; V was cut back by 1 base and J by 8 bases. The CDR3 runs 15 residues. The CDR3 here is CASSLTAGGYEPQHF. CDR3 bases: TGCGCCAGCAGCTTGACGGCAGGGGGCTACGAGCCCCAGCATTTT.

Regarding this clonotype: Mismatch with germline at one junction end may stem from a read error. This rearrangement joins TRBV12-3 or TRBV12-4 to TRBJ1-2; D remains ambiguous. The CDR3 has 10 residues. The DNA of the CDR3 is TGTGCCACCAGTAACTATGGCTACACCTTC. Its protein is CATSNYGYTF.

This clonotype was seen only a few times. The chain joins TRBV18 to TRBJ1-1, with D perhaps matching TRBD1 (5 bases). The length of the CDR3 is 13 residues. V lost 4 bases to trimming and J lost 5 bases, with 11 bases between them. In germline, CDR1 is KGHSH, CDR2 LQKENI. Here the CDR3 reads CASSQGEETEAFF. As DNA, the CDR3 is TGTGCCAGCTCACAAGGGGAGGAGACTGAAGCTTTCTTT.

This chain links TRBV4-3 with TRBJ1-6; 8 bases fit TRBD1. Per germline, CDR1 LGHNA and CDR2 YSLEER. J lost 0 bases, V lost 0 bases, and 4 bases had no gene match. The length of the CDR3 is 18 residues. The CDR3 loop is CASSQDRGPSSYNSPLHF. The CDR3 nucleotides are TGCGCCAGCAGCCAAGACAGGGGGCCGAGCTCCTATAATTCACCCCTCCACTTT.